This T cell receptor (beta chain) appears in the sequencing data of a study of T cell changes during pregnancy in multiple sclerosis. In this sample, this clone turned up once. Profiling relied on immunoSEQ multiplex PCR, and the TCRdb table lists in-frame clones only, not all of them. The sample shows 35,000 to 45,000 clones, about nine tenths of them seen only once. The CDR3 extends over 14 amino acids. Germline lookup yields CDR1 SGHDN and CDR2 FVKESK. The ends lost 3 bases at V and 5 bases at J; junction bases unmatched: 6. The sample was CD4+ T cells from peripheral blood mononuclear cells, taken after pregnancy. The gene calls are TRBV14 and TRBJ2-5; 7 bases are a match to TRBD1. The receptor was isolated from a female donor in good health, enrolled as a control in a pregnancy study. This CDR3 reads CASSQTGLVETQYF. The CDR3 nucleotides are TGTGCCAGCAGCCAGACAGGGTTGGTTGAGACCCAGTACTTC.